These 12 T cell receptor beta chains were sequenced from one sample in a study of CD8+ T cells in alopecia areata. cDNA prepared by RNA extraction and subsequent reverse transcription served as the template for sequencing. Clones were read by immunoSEQ multiplex PCR, and TCRdb kept only the in-frame ones, dropping some. The sample records about 150,000 clones, roughly 58% being singletons. Sequenced sample: CD8+ T cells sorted from blood. These receptor sequences come from a human donor in good health.

The chain carries TRBV4-1 and TRBJ1-5; D remains unclear. Germline V CDR1 and CDR2: MGHRA, YSYEKL. The CDR3 length is 14 residues. With 6 bases removed from V and 4 bases from J, the gap between germline ends came to 13 bases. CDR3 protein: CASSIHRANQPQHF. The CDR3 DNA reads TGCGCCAGCAGTATACACCGGGCGAATCAGCCCCAGCATTTT.

J is TRBJ1-2 and V is TRBV5-4; D is ambiguous. Germline V gives CDR1 SGHNT, CDR2 YYREEE (reference sequence). Trimming pared 2 bases from V and 2 bases from J, leaving 4 bases between. The CDR3 extends over 12 amino acids. DNA of the CDR3: TGTGCCAGCAGCTTCGAGAACTATGGCTACACCTTC. It codes for CASSFENYGYTF.

This clone was counted once. The gene calls are TRBV29-1 and TRBJ1-2; 8 bases match TRBD1. V shed 7 bases and J 0 bases; nucleotides not matched to a gene: 4. From germline, CDR1 is SQVTM and CDR2 ANQGSEA. CDR3 length: 13 residues. The CDR3 is CSAGQGANYGYTF. DNA for the CDR3: TGCAGCGCCGGACAGGGAGCTAACTATGGCTACACCTTC.

The rearrangement links TRBV2 to TRBJ2-5; 13 bases match TRBD2. J gave up 5 bases and V 6 bases, and 9 bases lay outside the gene matches. The V gene's germline CDR1 is SNHLY and CDR2 FYNNEI. The CDR3 extends over 16 amino acids. In DNA, the CDR3 is TGTGCCAGCAGCGGACTAGCGGGAGTTTCCACGGAGACCCAGTACTTC. Protein: CASSGLAGVSTETQYF.

The genes are TRBV4-1 and TRBJ1-1, with 12 positions matching TRBD1. Germline loops: CDR1 MGHRA, CDR2 YSYEKL. The CDR3 contains 18 residues. The J segment lost 3 bases and the V segment lost 10 bases, leaving 18 bases of the junction unmatched. The CDR3, as DNA: TGCGCCACCAACGCGGTGCCGGGACAGGGGGCTCAGGACACTGAAGCTTTCTTT. This sequence encodes CATNAVPGQGAQDTEAFF.

Here the CDR3 reads CASSYSREVGGYTF. The CDR3 DNA is TGTGCCAGCAGTTACTCGAGGGAGGTCGGCGGCTACACCTTC. The chain links TRBV6-5 to TRBJ1-2; D call uncertain. Germline-derived CDR1 and CDR2 are MNHEY and SVGAGI. The CDR3 has 14 amino acids. Trimming shortened V by 0 bases and J by 8 bases, and 13 bases separated the two germline ends.

V and J are TRBV10-2 and TRBJ1-1, with 7 bases that match TRBD1. V lost 11 bases and J lost 0; bases outside the gene matches: 6. The CDR3 runs to 13 residues. Per germline, CDR1 WSHSY and CDR2 SAAADI. The CDR3 sequence is CAGRTGVNTEAFF. CDR3 bases: TGCGCCGGAAGAACAGGGGTGAACACTGAAGCTTTCTTT.

Details on this clone: Other DNA sequences within the sample encode an identical CDR3. The CDR3 DNA reads as TGCAGCGTTGTTGGGAATTACTACGAGCAGTACTTC. Its translation is CSVVGNYYEQYF. This chain links TRBV29-1 with TRBJ2-7, with no clear D. The CDR3 has 12 residues. V was clipped by 4 bases and J by 3 bases, with 10 bases between them. The germline V gene has CDR1 SQVTM and CDR2 ANQGSEA.

This chain uses TRBV4-2 with TRBJ2-7; D is undetermined. Trimming took off 0 bases at V and 12 bases at J, with 18 bases between the two ends. Per germline, CDR1 LGHNA and CDR2 YNFKEQ. The CDR3 loop spans 14 amino acids. The CDR3 here is CASSQESAMGSRYF. As DNA, the CDR3 is TGTGCCAGCAGCCAAGAGTCGGCGATGGGGTCGCGGTACTTC.

The V call is TRBV7-9, the J call TRBJ2-7, with TRBD1 matching 7 bases. V lost 2 bases and J lost 3; bases outside the gene matches: 13. Germline loops: CDR1 SEHNR, CDR2 FQNEAQ (reference sequence). The CDR3 is 17 residues long. CDR3 residues: CASSLMIWTGGNYEQYF. In nucleotides, the CDR3 is TGTGCCAGCAGCTTAATGATTTGGACAGGAGGAAACTACGAGCAGTACTTC. The variable domain in full, completed from reference TRBV7-9 and TRBJ2-7, reads DTGVSQNPRHKITKRGQNVTFRCDPISEHNRLYWYRQTLGQGPEFLTYFQNEAQLEKSRLLSDRFSAERPKGSFSTLEIQRTEQGDSAMYLCASSLMIWTGGNYEQYFGPGTRLTVT.

The gene calls are TRBV19 and TRBJ2-1, with TRBD1 matching 7 bases. Trimming at V came to 5 bases and at J to 8 bases, leaving 9 bases not matched to a gene. Germline CDR1 reads LNHDA; CDR2 reads SQIVND (reference sequence). The CDR3 covers 14 residues. CDR3 in amino acids: CASSSGTASDEQFF. The CDR3 nucleotides read TGTGCCAGTAGTTCCGGGACAGCGTCGGATGAGCAGTTCTTC.

The chain employs TRBV5-6 and TRBJ2-3; D is uncertain. The germline V gene encodes CDR1 SGHDT and CDR2 YYEEEE. Trimming shortened V by 0 bases and J by 6 bases, and 8 bases separated the two germline ends. This CDR3 has 13 amino acids. The CDR3 nucleotides read TGTGCCAGCAGCTTGGCCGTTTGGGATACGCAGTATTTT. This translates into CASSLAVWDTQYF.